The 3 T cell receptor beta chains presented below share a single source sample, sequenced in a study of CD8 T cells in Susac syndrome. Random-hexamer reverse transcription was applied to roughly 0.5 to 1 ug RNA. In TCRdb, the immunoSEQ multiplex PCR reads were re-called with MiXCR into one record per CDR3 protein. Of 150,000 to 200,000 distinct CDR3 sequences listed, just under 95% are singletons. The sample was CD4+ T cells from PBMCs. The source is a human donor in good health.

This sequence joins TRBV5-6 and TRBJ1-5; D not certain. The CDR3 runs 12 residues. CDR1 and CDR2 from the germline V gene are SGHDT and YYEEEE. Trimming shortened V by 1 base and J by 7 bases, and 6 bases separated the two germline ends. In DNA, the CDR3 is TGTGCCAGCAGCTTGTGGAACCAGCCCCAGCATTTT. This codes for CASSLWNQPQHF.

The rearrangement uses TRBV2 and TRBJ2-3; D not resolved. Germline lookup yields CDR1 SNHLY and CDR2 FYNNEI. CDR3 length: 12 residues. With 7 bases removed from V and 1 base from J, the gap between germline ends came to 6 bases. This CDR3 reads CASMAGTDTQYF. CDR3 DNA: TGTGCCAGCATGGCGGGCACAGATACGCAGTATTTT.

The rearrangement joins TRBV20-1 to TRBJ1-2; 8 bases align to TRBD1. The CDR3 is 13 residues long. Germline values: CDR1 DFQATT, CDR2 SNEGSKA (reference sequence). V dropped 5 bases and J dropped 0; count of bases not matched to a gene: 2. The CDR3 nucleotides are TGCAGTGCTGGGGACAGGACTAACTATGGCTACACCTTC. It encodes CSAGDRTNYGYTF.